The 13 T cell receptor beta chains in this list originate from one sample, sequenced in a study of blood T cell dynamics during melanoma immunotherapy. Described time point: pre-treatment baseline. Only in-frame clones appear in the TCRdb table, and some are missing; sequencing was by immunoSEQ multiplex PCR. The data show roughly 11,000 clones, with 75% to 90% seen just once and about 18% held by the top ten. The source material was blood, sampled from a patient treated with checkpoint blockade. The receptors shown here come from a human donor with melanoma.

This chain links TRBV30 with TRBJ1-4, with 9 bases matching TRBD1. The V segment lost 4 bases and the J segment 6 bases; nucleotides outside the gene matches: 9. This CDR3 region has 15 residues. Germline CDR1 GTSNPN, CDR2 SVGIG (reference sequence). This chain's CDR3 is CAWNSPTGGDEKLFF. The DNA of the CDR3 is TGTGCCTGGAACTCCCCGACAGGGGGGGATGAAAAACTGTTTTTT.

In regard to this clone: At one of its ends the junction is not consistent with the germline gene, which may arise from a read error. The rearrangement links TRBV7-9 to TRBJ1-6; 9 positions agree with TRBD1. This CDR3 is 15 amino acids long. CDR1 and CDR2 from the germline V gene are SEHNR and FQNEAQ (reference sequence). The CDR3 region is CVSSRGDREYSPLHF. Here the CDR3 DNA reads TGTGTCAGCAGCAGGGGGGACAGGGAATATTCACCCCTCCACTTT. The full variable domain, completed using reference TRBV7-9 and TRBJ1-6, is DTGVSQNPRHKITKRGQNVTFRCDPISEHNRLYWYRQTLGQGPEFLTYFQNEAQLEKSRLLSDRFSAERPKGSFSTLEIQRTEQGDSAMYLCVSSRGDREYSPLHFGNGTRLTVT.

V and J are TRBV5-6 and TRBJ2-3; D remains ambiguous. The length of the CDR3 is 11 residues. Looked up from germline, CDR1 is SGHDT and CDR2 is YYEEEE. The V and J ends lost 1 base and 4 bases respectively, with 1 base between them. CDR3 protein: CASSLSDTQYF. In DNA, the CDR3 is TGTGCCAGCAGCTTGTCAGATACGCAGTATTTT.

This clone has only a few counts. The chain employs TRBV29-1 and TRBJ2-5; no clear D. The CDR3 loop spans 12 amino acids. Deletions cut 3 bases from V and 1 base from J, with 6 bases between. In germline, CDR1 is SQVTM, CDR2 ANQGSEA. CDR3 loop: CSVDKGQETQYF. DNA for the CDR3: TGCAGCGTTGATAAGGGCCAAGAGACCCAGTACTTC. The full variable domain, rest sourced from reference TRBV29-1 and TRBJ2-5, is SAVISQKPSRDICQRGTSLTIQCQVDSQVTMMFWYRQQPGQSLTLIATANQGSEATYESGFVIDKFPISRPNLTFSTLTVSNMSPEDSSIYLCSVDKGQETQYFGPGTRLLVL.

This clone was recorded only once. The rearrangement uses TRBV5-3 and TRBJ1-1, with D unresolved. TRBV5-3 is labeled an ORF, and its function is uncertain. This CDR3 is 17 amino acids long. V gave up 1 base and J gave up 0 bases, with 16 bases separating them. CDR3 amino acids: CARSLIARREMNTEAFF. CDR3 bases: TGTGCCAGAAGCTTGATAGCCAGGAGGGAGATGAACACTGAAGCTTTCTTT.

The chain is built from TRBV7-2 and TRBJ2-7; 8 nucleotides agree with TRBD2. V was clipped by 4 bases and J by 0 bases; unmatched bases: 17. Germline-derived CDR1 and CDR2 are SGHTA and FQGNSA. The CDR3 loop spans 19 amino acids. The CDR3 DNA reads as TGTGCCAGCAGCTCCGTAAGCCTCGGGACTAGGTCTACCTCCTACGAGCAGTACTTC. Its translation is CASSSVSLGTRSTSYEQYF.

The chain joins TRBV5-1 to TRBJ2-3, with 9 bases identical to TRBD2. Trimming at V came to 0 bases and at J to 3 bases, leaving 5 bases not matched to a gene. Per germline, CDR1 SGHRS and CDR2 YFSETQ. The CDR3 totals 16 residues. In DNA, the CDR3 is TGCGCCAGCAGCTTGGTGGCGGGGGGGCGTACAGATACGCAGTATTTT. Translating gives CASSLVAGGRTDTQYF.

Concerning this clone itself: One end of the junction is discordant with germline, which a read error may explain. The same CDR3 also results from other DNA sequences found in this sample. V is TRBV10-3 and J is TRBJ1-1, with D unresolved. CDR3 length: 14 residues. Germline V gene data show CDR1 as ENHRY and CDR2 as SYGVKD. This CDR3 reads CAISEEQLNTEAFF. CDR3 nucleotides: TGCGCCATCAGTGAGGAACAGTTAAACACTGAAGCTTTCTTT.

This clone was observed a handful of times. The chain joins TRBV7-9 to TRBJ2-7; the D gene is possibly TRBD1 (7 bases). V was shortened by 3 bases and J by 3 bases, with 12 bases between the two germline ends. CDR3 length equals 14 residues. Germline-derived CDR1 and CDR2 are SEHNR and FQNEAQ (reference sequence). CDR3 sequence (DNA): TGTGCCAGCAGCTTTGGAGGGACAGACTACGAGCAGTACGTC. It translates to CASSFGGTDYEQYV.

Points on this clone: Since the CDR3 does not end with the conserved phenylalanine or tryptophan, this likely comes from a read error. The V and J genes are TRBV6-5 and TRBJ1-2; TRBD1 aligns across 9 bases. V lost 0 bases, J lost 6 bases, and 5 bases stayed unmatched. The length of the CDR3 is 15 residues. The germline CDR1 and CDR2 sequences are MNHEY and SVGAGI. The CDR3 DNA reads TGTGCCAGCAGTTACTCAATGAACAGGGGGCATGGCTACACCCTC. This encodes CASSYSMNRGHGYTL.

The genes are TRBV5-1 and TRBJ2-5; the D gene is possibly TRBD2 (5 bases). The CDR3 contains 15 residues. With 5 bases removed from V and 0 bases from J, the gap between germline ends came to 14 bases. Germline V gives CDR1 SGHRS, CDR2 YFSETQ. The CDR3 here is CASSERAGHQETQYF. The CDR3 DNA reads TGCGCCAGCAGTGAGAGGGCCGGTCACCAAGAGACCCAGTACTTC.

The rearrangement joins TRBV19 to TRBJ2-1; 15 bases line up with TRBD2. The CDR3 has 16 residues. V shed 5 bases and J 4 bases; nucleotides not matched to a gene: 3. Germline CDR1 and CDR2: LNHDA and SQIVND (reference sequence). CDR3 region: CASSWTSGGGYNEQFF. The CDR3 region has the DNA TGTGCCAGTAGTTGGACTAGCGGGGGGGGTTACAATGAGCAGTTCTTC.

V and J are TRBV6-1 and TRBJ1-5; D is undetermined. Trimming removed 10 bases at V and 8 bases at J, with 15 bases between. The CDR3 runs to 12 residues. Germline CDR1 is MNHNS and CDR2 is SASEGT. DNA of the CDR3: TGTGCCACCTCAGGAGTTCTGGAGCCCCAGCATTTT. Protein: CATSGVLEPQHF.